The rows below give T cell receptor beta chains drawn from one sample of a study of patients and donors after allogeneic stem cell transplantation. Each CDR3 protein is one row after TCRdb ran MiXCR on the RT-PCR reads. This table has some 880,000 distinct CDR3 sequences, around 17% appearing once. Sequencing used blood, either unsorted or a sorted T cell fraction (not recorded which). The receptor set was obtained from a human donor who was either an allogeneic HSCT recipient or a stem cell or donor lymphocyte infusion donor (not recorded which). It is not recorded whose cells these are; they may come from a transplant donor. Each CDR3 is given with its conserved first and last residue. D genes are given only for firm matches. Not all rows give a size; the values are once, few, many and, for expanded clones, a class.

v_call,d_call,j_call,clone_size,cdr3_nt,cdr3_aa
TRBV2,.,TRBJ1-5,.,TGTGCCAGCAGTGAAGATTCAGTTAGCAATCAGCCCCAGCATTTT,CASSEDSVSNQPQHF
TRBV20-1,.,TRBJ2-2,many,TGCAGTGCTAGAGATGGGAATCCCGGGGAGCTGTTTTTT,CSARDGNPGELFF
TRBV24-1,TRBD1,TRBJ1-2,.,TGTGCCACCAGTGATTTGGACAGGGGATATGGCTACACCTTC,CATSDLDRGYGYTF
TRBV20-1,.,TRBJ1-5,few,TGCAGTGCTAGAGATGGTGCCAGGGGAAACTTTCTTCAGCCCCAGCATTTT,CSARDGARGNFLQPQHF
TRBV5-1,.,TRBJ2-1,.,TGCGCCAGCGGGGCTGGTAAAGCGAGCTCCTACAATGAGCAGTTCTTC,CASGAGKASSYNEQFF
TRBV6-5,.,TRBJ1-3,.,TGTGCCAGCAGTTACCCCAAGGGATCTGGAAACACCATATATTTT,CASSYPKGSGNTIYF
TRBV6-6,.,TRBJ2-3,few,TGTGCCAGCAGTGGACTTTTCACAGATACGCAGTATTTT,CASSGLFTDTQYF
TRBV20-1,.,TRBJ1-5,.,TGCAGTGCTAGGGACGAGGGGCAGCCCCAGCATTTT,CSARDEGQPQHF
TRBV24-1,.,TRBJ2-3,many,TGTGCCACCAGTGAAAGGTTCGATACGCAGTATTTT,CATSERFDTQYF
TRBV4-3,.,TRBJ2-1,many,TGCGCCAGCAGCCAAGTAGGGACTCTTGTCCTGGGCAATGAGCAGTTCTTC,CASSQVGTLVLGNEQFF
TRBV20-1,.,TRBJ2-1,.,TGCAGTGCTAGAGATCTGGTATCCAATGAGCAGTTCTTC,CSARDLVSNEQFF
TRBV5-1,TRBD2,TRBJ2-7,.,TGCGCCAGCAGCTGGACTAGCGGGGGCTCCTACGAGCAGTACTTC,CASSWTSGGSYEQYF
TRBV29-1,TRBD1,TRBJ1-1,.,TGCAGCGTTCGTGACAGGGTGTGGACTGAAGCTTTCTTT,CSVRDRVWTEAFF